Listed here is a single T cell receptor beta chain. Its antigen remains unknown. The source of the sample is a study of post-analysis software for immune sequencing data. Across the whole study: Recorded disease courses covered relapsing-remitting, secondary progressive and progressive-relapsing multiple sclerosis. Some patients had no subtype annotation.

V lost 2 bases, J lost 1 base, and 15 bases stayed unmatched. This CDR3 is 22 amino acids long. Germline assignment: CDR1 MNHEY and CDR2 SVGEGT. Notes on the study in general: Roughly 5 TRBV segments occurring more often in patients than controls included TRBV5-6, TRBV5-1 and TRBV20-1. Multiple sclerosis patients showed significantly lower normalized Chao1 diversity than controls did. Those samples that were prepared in the same batch co-clustered strongly by F measure.

Unique molecular identifiers had been added to the TCR beta cDNA libraries. Some 500,000 cDNA molecules were obtained from roughly 1 to 10 million T cells. MiXCR was run by TCRdb on the PCR reads, yielding one entry per CDR3 protein. The profile shows roughly 620,000 distinct CDR3 sequences, roughly 47% of them singletons. The source of this sequence is a girl aged 10 to 17 with multiple sclerosis. The chain is built from TRBV6-2 or TRBV6-3 and TRBJ2-6, with TRBD2 matching over 12 bases. The material sequenced was blood. The CDR3 coding sequence is TGTGCCAGCAGTTACGGACTAGCGGGAACACCTACCCTTACTTCTGGGGCCAACGTCCTGACTTTC. Encoded protein: CASSYGLAGTPTLTSGANVLTF.